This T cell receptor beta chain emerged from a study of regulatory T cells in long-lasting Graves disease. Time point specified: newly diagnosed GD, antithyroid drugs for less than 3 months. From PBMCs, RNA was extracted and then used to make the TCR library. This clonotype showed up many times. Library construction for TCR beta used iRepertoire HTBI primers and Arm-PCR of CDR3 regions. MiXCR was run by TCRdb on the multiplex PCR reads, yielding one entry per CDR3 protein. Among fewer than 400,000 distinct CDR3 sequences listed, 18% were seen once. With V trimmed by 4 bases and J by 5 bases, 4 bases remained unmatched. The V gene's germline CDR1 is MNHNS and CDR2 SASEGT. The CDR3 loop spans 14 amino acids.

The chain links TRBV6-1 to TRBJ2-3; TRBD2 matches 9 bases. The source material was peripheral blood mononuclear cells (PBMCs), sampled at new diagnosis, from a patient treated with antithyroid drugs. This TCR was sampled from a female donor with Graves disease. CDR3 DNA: TGTGCCAGCAGTGGACTAGCGGTGATAGATACGCAGTATTTT. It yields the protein CASSGLAVIDTQYF.